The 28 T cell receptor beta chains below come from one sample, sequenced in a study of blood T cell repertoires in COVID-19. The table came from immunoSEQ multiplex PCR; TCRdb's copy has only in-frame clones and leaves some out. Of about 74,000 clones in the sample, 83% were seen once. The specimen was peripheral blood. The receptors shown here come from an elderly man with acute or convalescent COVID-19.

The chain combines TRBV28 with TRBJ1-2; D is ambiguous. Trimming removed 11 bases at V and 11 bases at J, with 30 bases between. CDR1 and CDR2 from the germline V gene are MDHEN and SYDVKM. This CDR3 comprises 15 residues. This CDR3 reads CAASMGAGFFPGYTF. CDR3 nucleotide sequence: TGTGCCGCCAGCATGGGAGCAGGTTTTTTCCCCGGATACACCTTC.

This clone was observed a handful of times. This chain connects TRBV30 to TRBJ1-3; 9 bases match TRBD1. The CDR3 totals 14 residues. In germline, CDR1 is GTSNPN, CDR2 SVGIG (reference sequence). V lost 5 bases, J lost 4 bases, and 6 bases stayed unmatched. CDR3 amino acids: CAWGTGSSGNTIYF. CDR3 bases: TGTGCCTGGGGGACAGGGTCTTCGGGAAACACCATATATTTT. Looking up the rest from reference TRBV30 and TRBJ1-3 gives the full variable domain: SQTIHQWPATLVQPVGSPLSLECTVEGTSNPNLYWYRQAAGRGLQLLFYSVGIGQISSEVPQNLSASRPQDRQFILSSKKLLLSDSGFYLCAWGTGSSGNTIYFGEGSWLTVV.

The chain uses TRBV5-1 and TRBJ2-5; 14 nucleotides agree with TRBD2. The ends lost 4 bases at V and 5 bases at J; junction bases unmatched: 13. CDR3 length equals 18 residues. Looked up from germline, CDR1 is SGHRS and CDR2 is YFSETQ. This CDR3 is CASSPTSGGALSLETQYF. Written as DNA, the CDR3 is TGCGCCAGCAGCCCGACTAGCGGGGGGGCATTATCCTTGGAGACCCAGTACTTC. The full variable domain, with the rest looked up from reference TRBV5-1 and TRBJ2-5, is KAGVTQTPRYLIKTRGQQVTLSCSPISGHRSVSWYQQTPGQGLQFLFEYFSETQRNKGNFPGRFSGRQFSNSRSEMNVSTLELGDSALYLCASSPTSGGALSLETQYFGPGTRLLVL.

The CDR3: CASGFGGTVGDTQYF. The CDR3 bases are TGTGCTAGTGGTTTCGGTGGGACAGTCGGAGATACGCAGTATTTT. The chain uses TRBV12-5 and TRBJ2-3; 7 bases map to TRBD1. Germline CDR1 LGHNT, CDR2 FRNRAP. The CDR3 runs 15 residues. Trimming took 3 bases from V and 5 from J; bases not matched to a gene: 8.

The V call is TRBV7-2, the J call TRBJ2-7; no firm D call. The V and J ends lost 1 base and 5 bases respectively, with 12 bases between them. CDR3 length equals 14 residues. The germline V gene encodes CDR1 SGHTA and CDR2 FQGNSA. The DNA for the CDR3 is TGTGCCAGCAGCTTAGAGCACGGTCGCAACGAGCAGTACTTC. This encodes CASSLEHGRNEQYF.

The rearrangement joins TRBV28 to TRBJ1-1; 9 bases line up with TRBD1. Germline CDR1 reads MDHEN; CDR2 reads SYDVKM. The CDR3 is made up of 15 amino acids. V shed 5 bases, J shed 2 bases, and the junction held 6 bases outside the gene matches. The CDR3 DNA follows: TGTGCCAGCAGTGGGGGACAGGGCGCTAACACTGAAGCTTTCTTT. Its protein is CASSGGQGANTEAFF.

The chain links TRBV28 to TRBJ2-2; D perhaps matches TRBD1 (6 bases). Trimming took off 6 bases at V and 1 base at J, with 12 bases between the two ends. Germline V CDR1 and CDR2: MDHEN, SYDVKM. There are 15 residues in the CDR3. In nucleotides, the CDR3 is TGTGCCAGCAGCCGGGACACCATGAACACCGGGGAGCTGTTTTTT. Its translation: CASSRDTMNTGELFF.

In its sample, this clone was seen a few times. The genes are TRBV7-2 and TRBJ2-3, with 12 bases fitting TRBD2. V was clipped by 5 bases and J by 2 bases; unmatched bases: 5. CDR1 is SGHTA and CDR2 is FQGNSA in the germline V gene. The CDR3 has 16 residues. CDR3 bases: TGTGCCAGCAGCCCAAGACTAGCGGGGGACACAGATACGCAGTATTTT. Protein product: CASSPRLAGDTDTQYF. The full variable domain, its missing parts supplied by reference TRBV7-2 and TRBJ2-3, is GAGVSQSPSNKVTEKGKDVELRCDPISGHTALYWYRQSLGQGLEFLIYFQGNSAPDKSGLPSDRFSAERTGGSVSTLTIQRTQQEDSAVYLCASSPRLAGDTDTQYFGPGTRLTVL.

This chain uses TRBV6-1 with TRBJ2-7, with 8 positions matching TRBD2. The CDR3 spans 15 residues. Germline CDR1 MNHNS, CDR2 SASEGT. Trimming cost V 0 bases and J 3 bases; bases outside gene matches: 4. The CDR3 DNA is TGTGCCAGCAGTGAAGCGTCCAGCGGGGGCTACGAGCAGTACTTC. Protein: CASSEASSGGYEQYF.

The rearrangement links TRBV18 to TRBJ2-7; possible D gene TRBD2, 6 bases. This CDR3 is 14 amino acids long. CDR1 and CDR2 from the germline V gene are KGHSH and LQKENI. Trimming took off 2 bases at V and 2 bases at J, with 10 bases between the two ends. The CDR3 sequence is CASSPGGSPYEQYF. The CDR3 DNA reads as TGTGCCAGCTCACCAGGAGGGAGTCCCTACGAGCAGTACTTC.

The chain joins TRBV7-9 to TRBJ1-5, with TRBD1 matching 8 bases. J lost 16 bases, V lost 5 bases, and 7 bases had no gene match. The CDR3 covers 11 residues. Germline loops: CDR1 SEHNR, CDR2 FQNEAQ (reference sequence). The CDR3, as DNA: TGTGCCAGCAGCAGGGACAGGAGTATTCATTTT. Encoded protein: CASSRDRSIHF.

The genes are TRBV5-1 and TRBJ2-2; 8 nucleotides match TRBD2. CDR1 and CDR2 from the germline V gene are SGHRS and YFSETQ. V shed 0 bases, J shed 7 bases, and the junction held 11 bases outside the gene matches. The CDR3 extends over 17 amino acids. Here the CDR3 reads CASSLGSSGSKVGELFF. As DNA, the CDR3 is TGCGCCAGCAGCTTGGGATCAAGCGGGAGTAAGGTCGGGGAGCTGTTTTTT.

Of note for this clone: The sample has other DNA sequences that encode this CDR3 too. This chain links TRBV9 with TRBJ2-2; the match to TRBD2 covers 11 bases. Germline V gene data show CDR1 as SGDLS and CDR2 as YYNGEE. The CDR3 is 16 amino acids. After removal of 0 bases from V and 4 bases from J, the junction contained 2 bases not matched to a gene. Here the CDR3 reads CASSVVTSGSTGELFF. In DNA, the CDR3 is TGTGCCAGCAGCGTAGTAACTAGCGGGAGCACCGGGGAGCTGTTTTTT.

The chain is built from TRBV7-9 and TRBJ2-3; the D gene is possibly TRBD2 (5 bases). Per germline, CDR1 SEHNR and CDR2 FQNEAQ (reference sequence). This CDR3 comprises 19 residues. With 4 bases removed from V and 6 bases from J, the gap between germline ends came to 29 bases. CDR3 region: CASSWLNFAGGEHIDTQYF. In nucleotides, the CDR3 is TGTGCCAGCAGCTGGCTAAATTTTGCGGGTGGGGAGCACATTGATACGCAGTATTTT.

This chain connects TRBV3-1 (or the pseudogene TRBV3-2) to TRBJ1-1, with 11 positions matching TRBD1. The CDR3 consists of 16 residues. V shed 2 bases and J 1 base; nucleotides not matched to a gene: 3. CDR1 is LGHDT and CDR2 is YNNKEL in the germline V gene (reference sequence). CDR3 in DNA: TGTGCCAGCAGCCAATGGGGACAGGGGGAGAACACTGAAGCTTTCTTT. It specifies CASSQWGQGENTEAFF.

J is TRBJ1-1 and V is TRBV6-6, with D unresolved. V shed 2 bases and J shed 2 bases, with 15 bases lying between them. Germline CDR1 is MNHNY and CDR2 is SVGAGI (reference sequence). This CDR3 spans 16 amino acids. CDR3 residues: CASSYPQREENTEAFF. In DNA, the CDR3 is TGTGCCAGCAGTTACCCCCAAAGAGAAGAAAACACTGAAGCTTTCTTT.

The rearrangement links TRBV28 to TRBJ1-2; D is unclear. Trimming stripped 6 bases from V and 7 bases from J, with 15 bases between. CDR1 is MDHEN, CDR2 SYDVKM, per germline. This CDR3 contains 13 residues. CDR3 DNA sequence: TGTGCCAGCAGCATAGACGACTCGGGTGGCTACACCTTC. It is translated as CASSIDDSGGYTF.

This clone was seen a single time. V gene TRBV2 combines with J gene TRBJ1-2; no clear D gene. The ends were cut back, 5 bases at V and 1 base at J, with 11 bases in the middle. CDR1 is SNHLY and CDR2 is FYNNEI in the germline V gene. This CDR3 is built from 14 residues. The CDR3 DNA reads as TGTGCCAGCAGTCTCCAAGACAATAACTATGGCTACACCTTC. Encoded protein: CASSLQDNNYGYTF.

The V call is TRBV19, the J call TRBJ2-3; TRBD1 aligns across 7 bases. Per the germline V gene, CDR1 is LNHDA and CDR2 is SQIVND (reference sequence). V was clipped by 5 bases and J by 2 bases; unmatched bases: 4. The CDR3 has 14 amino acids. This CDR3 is CASSQDRATDTQYF. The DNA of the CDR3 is TGTGCCAGTAGTCAAGACAGGGCCACAGATACGCAGTATTTT.

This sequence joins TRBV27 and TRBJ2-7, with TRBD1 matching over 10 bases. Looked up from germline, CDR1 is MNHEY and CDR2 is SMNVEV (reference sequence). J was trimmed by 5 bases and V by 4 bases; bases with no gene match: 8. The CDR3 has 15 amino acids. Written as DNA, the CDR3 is TGTGCCAGCAGTTCATACCGGGACAGGGGTAACGAGCAGTACTTC. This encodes CASSSYRDRGNEQYF.

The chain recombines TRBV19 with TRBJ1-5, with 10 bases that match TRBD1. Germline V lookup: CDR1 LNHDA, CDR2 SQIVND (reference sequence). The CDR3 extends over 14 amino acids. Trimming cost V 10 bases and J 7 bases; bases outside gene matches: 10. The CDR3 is CAIGTTGGGQPQHF. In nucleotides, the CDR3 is TGTGCCATCGGAACGACAGGGGGCGGGCAGCCCCAGCATTTT.

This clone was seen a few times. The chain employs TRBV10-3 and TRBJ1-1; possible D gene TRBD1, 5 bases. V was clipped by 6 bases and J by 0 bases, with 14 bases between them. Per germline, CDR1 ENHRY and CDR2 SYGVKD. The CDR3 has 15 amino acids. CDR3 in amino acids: CAIRAGPSLNTEAFF. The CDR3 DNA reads TGTGCCATCAGGGCAGGGCCCTCCTTGAACACTGAAGCTTTCTTT.

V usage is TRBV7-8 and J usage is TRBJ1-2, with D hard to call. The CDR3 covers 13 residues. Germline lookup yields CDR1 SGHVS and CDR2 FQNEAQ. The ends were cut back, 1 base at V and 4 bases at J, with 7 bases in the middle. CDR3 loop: CASSLGGSYGYTF. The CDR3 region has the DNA TGTGCCAGCAGCTTAGGAGGTTCCTATGGCTACACCTTC. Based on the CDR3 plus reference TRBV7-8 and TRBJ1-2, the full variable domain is GAGVSQSPRYKVAKRGQDVALRCDPISGHVSLFWYQQALGQGPEFLTYFQNEAQLDKSGLPSDRFFAERPEGSVSTLKIQRTQQEDSAVYLCASSLGGSYGYTFGSGTRLTVV.

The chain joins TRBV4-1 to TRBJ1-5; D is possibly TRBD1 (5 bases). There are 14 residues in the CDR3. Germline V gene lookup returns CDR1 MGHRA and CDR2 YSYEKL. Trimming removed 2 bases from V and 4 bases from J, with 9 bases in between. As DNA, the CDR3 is TGCGCCAGCAGCCAACCCCAGGGAAATCAGCCCCAGCATTTT. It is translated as CASSQPQGNQPQHF.

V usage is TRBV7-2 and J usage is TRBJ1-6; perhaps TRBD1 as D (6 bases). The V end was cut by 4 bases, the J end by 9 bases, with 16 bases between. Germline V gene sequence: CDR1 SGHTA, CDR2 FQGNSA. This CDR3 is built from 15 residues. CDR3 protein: CASSSHDQGISPLHF. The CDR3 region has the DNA TGTGCCAGCAGCTCCCATGACCAGGGGATTTCACCCCTCCACTTT.

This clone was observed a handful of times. CDR3 in DNA: TGTGCCAGCAGTTGGACAGGGGGCCGATCACCCCTCCACTTT. It yields the protein CASSWTGGRSPLHF. The V gene is TRBV28, the J gene TRBJ1-6, with 11 bases aligning to TRBD1. Trimming took 4 bases from V and 10 from J; bases not matched to a gene: 3. Germline V gene lookup returns CDR1 MDHEN and CDR2 SYDVKM. This CDR3 spans 14 amino acids.

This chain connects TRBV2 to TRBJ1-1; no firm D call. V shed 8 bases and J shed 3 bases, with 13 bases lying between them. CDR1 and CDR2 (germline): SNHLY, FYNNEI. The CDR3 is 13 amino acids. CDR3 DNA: TGTGCCAGCTTGGTGGGAGCGGACACTGAAGCTTTCTTT. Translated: CASLVGADTEAFF.

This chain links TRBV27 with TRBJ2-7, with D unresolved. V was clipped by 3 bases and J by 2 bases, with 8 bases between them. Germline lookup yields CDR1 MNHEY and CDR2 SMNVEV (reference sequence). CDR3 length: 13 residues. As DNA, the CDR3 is TGTGCCAGCAGTTTTGTTGGGCCCTACGAGCAGTACTTC. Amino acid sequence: CASSFVGPYEQYF.